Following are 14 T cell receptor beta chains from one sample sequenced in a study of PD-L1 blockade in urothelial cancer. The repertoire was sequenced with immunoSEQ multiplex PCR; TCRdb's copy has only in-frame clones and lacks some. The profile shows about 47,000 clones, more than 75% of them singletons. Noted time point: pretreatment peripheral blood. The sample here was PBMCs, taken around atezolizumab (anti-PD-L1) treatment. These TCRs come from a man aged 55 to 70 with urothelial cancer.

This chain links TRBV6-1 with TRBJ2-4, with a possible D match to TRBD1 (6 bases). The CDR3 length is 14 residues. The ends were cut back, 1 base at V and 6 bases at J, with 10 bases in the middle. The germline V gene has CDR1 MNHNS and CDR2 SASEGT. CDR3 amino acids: CASSEGGLSNIQYF. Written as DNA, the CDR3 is TGTGCCAGCAGTGAAGGGGGGCTCTCAAACATTCAGTACTTC.

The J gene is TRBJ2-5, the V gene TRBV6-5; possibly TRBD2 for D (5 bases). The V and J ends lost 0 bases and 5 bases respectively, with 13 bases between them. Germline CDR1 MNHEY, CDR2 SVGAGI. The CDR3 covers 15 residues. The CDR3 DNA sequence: TGTGCCAGCAGTTACTCCGACCGGGGATCGGAGACCCAGTACTTC. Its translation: CASSYSDRGSETQYF.

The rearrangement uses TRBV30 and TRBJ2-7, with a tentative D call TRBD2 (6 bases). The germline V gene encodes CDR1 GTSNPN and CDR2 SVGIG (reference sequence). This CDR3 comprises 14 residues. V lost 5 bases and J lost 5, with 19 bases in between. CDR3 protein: CAWGLGTRRHEQYF. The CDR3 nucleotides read TGTGCCTGGGGGCTAGGGACTCGAAGGCACGAGCAGTACTTC.

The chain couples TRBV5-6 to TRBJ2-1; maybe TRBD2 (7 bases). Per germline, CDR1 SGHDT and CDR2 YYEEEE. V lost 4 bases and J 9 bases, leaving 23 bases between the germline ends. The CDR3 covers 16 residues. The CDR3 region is CASSPDGGGAASEQFF. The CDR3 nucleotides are TGTGCCAGCAGCCCGGATGGGGGGGGCGCGGCGAGTGAGCAGTTCTTC.

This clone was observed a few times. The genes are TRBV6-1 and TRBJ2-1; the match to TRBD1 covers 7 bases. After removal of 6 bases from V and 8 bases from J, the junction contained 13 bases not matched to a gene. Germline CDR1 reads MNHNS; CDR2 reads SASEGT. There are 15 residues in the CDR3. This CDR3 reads CASRYDRVLEDEQFF. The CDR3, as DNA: TGTGCCAGCAGATACGACAGGGTTCTTGAGGATGAGCAGTTCTTC.

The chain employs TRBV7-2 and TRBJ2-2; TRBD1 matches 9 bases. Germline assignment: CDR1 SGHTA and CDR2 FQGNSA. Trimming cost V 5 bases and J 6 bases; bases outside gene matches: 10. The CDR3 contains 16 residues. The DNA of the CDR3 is TGTGCCAGCAGCACCCGAACAGGGGGCGCGGCCGGGGAGCTGTTTTTT. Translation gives CASSTRTGGAAGELFF.

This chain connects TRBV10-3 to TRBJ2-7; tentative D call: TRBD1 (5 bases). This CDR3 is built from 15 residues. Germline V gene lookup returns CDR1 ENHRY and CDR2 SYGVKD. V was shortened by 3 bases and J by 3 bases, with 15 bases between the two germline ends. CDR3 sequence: CAISEDRGFNYEQYF. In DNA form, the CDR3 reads TGTGCCATCAGTGAAGATAGGGGTTTCAACTACGAGCAGTACTTC.

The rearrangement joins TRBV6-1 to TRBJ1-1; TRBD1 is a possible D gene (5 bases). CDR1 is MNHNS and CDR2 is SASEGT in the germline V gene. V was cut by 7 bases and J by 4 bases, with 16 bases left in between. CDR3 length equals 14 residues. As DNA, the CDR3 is TGTGCCAGCATCCCCCAAGGGGTGGGCACTGAAGCTTTCTTT. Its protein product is CASIPQGVGTEAFF.

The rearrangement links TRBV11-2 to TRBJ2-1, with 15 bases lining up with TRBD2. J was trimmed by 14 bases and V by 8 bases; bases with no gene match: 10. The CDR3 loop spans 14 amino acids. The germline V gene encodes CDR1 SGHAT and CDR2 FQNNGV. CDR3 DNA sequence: TGTGCCAGCCTCTCGGGACTAGCGGGAGGAATCGAGTTCTTC. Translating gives CASLSGLAGGIEFF. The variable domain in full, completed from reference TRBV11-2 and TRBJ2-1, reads EAGVAQSPRYKIIEKRQSVAFWCNPISGHATLYWYQQILGQGPKLLIQFQNNGVVDDSQLPKDRFSAERLKGVDSTLKIQPAKLEDSAVYLCASLSGLAGGIEFFGPGTRLTVL.

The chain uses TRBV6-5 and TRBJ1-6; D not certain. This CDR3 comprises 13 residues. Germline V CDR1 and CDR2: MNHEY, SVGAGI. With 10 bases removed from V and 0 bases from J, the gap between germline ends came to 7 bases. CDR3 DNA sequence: TGTGCCACCTCGGGCTCCTATAATTCACCCCTCCACTTT. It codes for CATSGSYNSPLHF.

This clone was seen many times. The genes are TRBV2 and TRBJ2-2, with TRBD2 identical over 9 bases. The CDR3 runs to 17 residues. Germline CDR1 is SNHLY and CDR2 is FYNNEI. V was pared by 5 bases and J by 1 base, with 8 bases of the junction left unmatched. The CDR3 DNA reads TGTGCCAGCAGTTGGGCTAGCGGGAACGTGAACACCGGGGAGCTGTTTTTT. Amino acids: CASSWASGNVNTGELFF.

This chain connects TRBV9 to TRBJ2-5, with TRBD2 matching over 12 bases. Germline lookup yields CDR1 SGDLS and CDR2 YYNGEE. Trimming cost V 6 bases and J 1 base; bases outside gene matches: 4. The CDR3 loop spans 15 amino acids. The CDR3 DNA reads TGTGCCAGCACCCTAGCGGGGGGGCTCCAAGAGACCCAGTACTTC. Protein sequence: CASTLAGGLQETQYF. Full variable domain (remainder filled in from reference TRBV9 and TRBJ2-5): DSGVTQTPKHLITATGQRVTLRCSPRSGDLSVYWYQQSLDQGLQFLIQYYNGEERAKGNILERFSAQQFPDLHSELNLSSLELGDSALYFCASTLAGGLQETQYFGPGTRLLVL.

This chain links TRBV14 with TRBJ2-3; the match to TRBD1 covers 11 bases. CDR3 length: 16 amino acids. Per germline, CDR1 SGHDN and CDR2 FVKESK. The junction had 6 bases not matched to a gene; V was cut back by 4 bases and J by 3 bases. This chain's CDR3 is CASSRWDRGRTDTQYF. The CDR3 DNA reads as TGTGCCAGCAGCCGATGGGACAGGGGGAGGACAGATACGCAGTATTTT. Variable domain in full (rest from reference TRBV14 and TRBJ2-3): EAGVTQFPSHSVIEKGQTVTLRCDPISGHDNLYWYRRVMGKEIKFLLHFVKESKQDESGMPNNRFLAERTGGTYSTLKVQPAELEDSGVYFCASSRWDRGRTDTQYFGPGTRLTVL.

The CDR3 bases are TGCGCCAGCAGCCCACAGTCAGGGGATCAGCCCCAGCATTTT. Protein product: CASSPQSGDQPQHF. V usage is TRBV5-1 and J usage is TRBJ1-5; a weak D match, TRBD1 (6 bases). The CDR3 is made up of 14 amino acids. CDR1 SGHRS and CDR2 YFSETQ come from the germline V gene. The ends were cut back, 4 bases at V and 5 bases at J, with 13 bases in the middle.